This TCR beta chain was obtained from a study of OX40 agonist ivuxolimab in advanced cancers. The overall study: A diagnosis of hepatocellular carcinoma, melanoma, renal cell or head and neck cancer was present in dose-escalation patients. Findings and caveats of the study: Some nonresponders likewise displayed low normalized T-cell clonal expansion. Dosing at 0.1 to 3.0 mg/kg was accompanied by clonal expansion of CD4+ and CD8+ blood T cells by week 6.

Blood sampling was done at baseline, cycle 4 day 1, and cycle 7 day 1. V lost 5 bases, J lost 10 bases, and 9 bases stayed unmatched. Germline CDR1 and CDR2: SGHTA and FQGTGA. This CDR3 has 13 amino acids. The data were produced by immunoSEQ multiplex PCR, yet TCRdb's version contains in-frame clones alone and is incomplete. Here the sample spans nearly 80,000 clones, roughly 88% being singletons. Details on this clone: Antigen specificity is unknown.

This chain uses TRBV7-3 with TRBJ1-1; 8 nucleotides align to TRBD1. The material sequenced was CD4+ or CD8+ T cells sorted from blood, taken in a trial of the OX40 agonist ivuxolimab. This clonotype was sampled from an adult with an advanced solid tumor such as melanoma, head and neck, liver or kidney cancer. The CDR3 DNA reads TGTGCCAGCAGCCGAGGGACAGGCTCTGGAGCTTTCTTT. Translating it yields CASSRGTGSGAFF.